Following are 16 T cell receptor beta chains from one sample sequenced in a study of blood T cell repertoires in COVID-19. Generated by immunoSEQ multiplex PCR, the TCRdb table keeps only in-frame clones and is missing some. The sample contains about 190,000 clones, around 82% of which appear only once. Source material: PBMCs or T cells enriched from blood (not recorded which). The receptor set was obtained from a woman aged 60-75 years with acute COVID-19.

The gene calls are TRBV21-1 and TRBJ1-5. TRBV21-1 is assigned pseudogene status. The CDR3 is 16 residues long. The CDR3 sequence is CASSKEVGGCNQPQHF. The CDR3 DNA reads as TGTGCCAGCAGCAAAGAGGTAGGAGGGTGCAATCAGCCCCAGCATTTT.

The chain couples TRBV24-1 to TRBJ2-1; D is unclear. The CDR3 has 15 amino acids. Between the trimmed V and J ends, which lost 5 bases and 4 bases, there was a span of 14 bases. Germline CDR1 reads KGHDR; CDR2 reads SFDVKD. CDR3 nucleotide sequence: TGTGCCACCAGTGTAACAACCTCCGGGTACAATGAGCAGTTCTTC. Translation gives CATSVTTSGYNEQFF.

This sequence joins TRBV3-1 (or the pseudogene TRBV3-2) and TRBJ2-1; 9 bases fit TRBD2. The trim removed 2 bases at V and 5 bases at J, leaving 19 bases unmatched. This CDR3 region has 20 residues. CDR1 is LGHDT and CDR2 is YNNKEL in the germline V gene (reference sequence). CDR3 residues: CASSQKSPSFSGSIDNEQFF. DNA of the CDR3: TGTGCCAGCAGCCAAAAAAGCCCCTCCTTTAGCGGGAGTATAGACAATGAGCAGTTCTTC.

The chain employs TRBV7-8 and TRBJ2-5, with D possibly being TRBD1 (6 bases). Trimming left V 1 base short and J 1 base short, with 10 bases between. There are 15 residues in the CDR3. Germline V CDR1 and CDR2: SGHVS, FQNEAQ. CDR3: CASSLEWGRQETQYF. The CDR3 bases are TGTGCCAGCAGCTTAGAGTGGGGGCGCCAAGAGACCCAGTACTTC.

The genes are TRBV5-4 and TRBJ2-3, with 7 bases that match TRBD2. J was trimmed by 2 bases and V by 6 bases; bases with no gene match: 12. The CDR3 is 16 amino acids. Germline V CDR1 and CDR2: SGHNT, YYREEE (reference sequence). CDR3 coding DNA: TGTGCCAGCACCCGGTATTCGGGAGGTTCCACAGATACGCAGTATTTT. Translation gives CASTRYSGGSTDTQYF.

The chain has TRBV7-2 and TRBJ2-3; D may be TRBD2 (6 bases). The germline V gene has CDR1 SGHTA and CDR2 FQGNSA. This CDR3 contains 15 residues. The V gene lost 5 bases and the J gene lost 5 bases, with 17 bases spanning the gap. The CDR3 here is CASSQRDSPRDTQYF. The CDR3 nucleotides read TGTGCCAGCAGCCAGAGGGACTCACCTCGAGATACGCAGTATTTT.

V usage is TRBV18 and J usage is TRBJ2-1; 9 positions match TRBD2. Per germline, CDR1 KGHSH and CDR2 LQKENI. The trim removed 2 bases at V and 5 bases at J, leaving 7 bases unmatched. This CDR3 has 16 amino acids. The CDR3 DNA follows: TGTGCCAGCTCACCATCGTTAGCGGGAGATCACAATGAGCAGTTCTTC. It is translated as CASSPSLAGDHNEQFF. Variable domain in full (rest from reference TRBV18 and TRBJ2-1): NAGVMQNPRHLVRRRGQEARLRCSPMKGHSHVYWYRQLPEEGLKFMVYLQKENIIDESGMPKERFSAEFPKEGPSILRIQQVVRGDSAAYFCASSPSLAGDHNEQFFGPGTRLTVL.

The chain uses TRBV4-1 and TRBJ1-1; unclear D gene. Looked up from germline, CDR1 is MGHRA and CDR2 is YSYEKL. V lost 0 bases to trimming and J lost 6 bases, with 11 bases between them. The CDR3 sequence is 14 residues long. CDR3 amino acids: CASSQENLRAEAFF. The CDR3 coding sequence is TGCGCCAGCAGCCAAGAGAATTTAAGAGCTGAAGCTTTCTTT.

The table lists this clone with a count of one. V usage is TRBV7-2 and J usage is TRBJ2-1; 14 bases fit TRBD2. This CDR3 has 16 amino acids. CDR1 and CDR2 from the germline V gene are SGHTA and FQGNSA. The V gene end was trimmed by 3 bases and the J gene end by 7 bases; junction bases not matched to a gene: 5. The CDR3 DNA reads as TGTGCCAGCAGCTTTGGACTAGCGGGGGGCGGGAATGAGCAGTTCTTC. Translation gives CASSFGLAGGGNEQFF.

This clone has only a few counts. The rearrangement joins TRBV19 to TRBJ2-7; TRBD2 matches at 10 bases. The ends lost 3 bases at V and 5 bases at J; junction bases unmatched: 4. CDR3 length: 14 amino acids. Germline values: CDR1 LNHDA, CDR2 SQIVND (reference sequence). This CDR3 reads CASSILAGAHEQYF. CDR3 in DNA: TGTGCCAGTAGTATTCTAGCGGGAGCTCACGAGCAGTACTTC.

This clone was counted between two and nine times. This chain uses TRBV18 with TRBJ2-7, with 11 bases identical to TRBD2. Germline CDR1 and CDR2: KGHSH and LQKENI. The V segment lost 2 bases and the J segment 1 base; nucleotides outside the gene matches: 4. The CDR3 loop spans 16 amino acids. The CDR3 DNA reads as TGTGCCAGCTCACCATCGGGACTAGCGGTATCCTACGAGCAGTACGTC. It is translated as CASSPSGLAVSYEQYV.

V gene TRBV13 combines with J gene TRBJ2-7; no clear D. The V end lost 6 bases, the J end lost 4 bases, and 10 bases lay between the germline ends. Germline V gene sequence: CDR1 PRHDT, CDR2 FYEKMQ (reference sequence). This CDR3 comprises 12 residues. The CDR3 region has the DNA TGTGCCAGCAGTCACTCAAAGTACGAGCAGTACGTC. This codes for CASSHSKYEQYV.

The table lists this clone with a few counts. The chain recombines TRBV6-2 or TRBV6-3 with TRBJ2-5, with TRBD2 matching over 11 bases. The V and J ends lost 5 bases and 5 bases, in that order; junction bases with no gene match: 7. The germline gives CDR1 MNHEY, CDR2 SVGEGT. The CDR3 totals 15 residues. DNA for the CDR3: TGTGCCAGCAGTGCTAGCGGGGGGTCTCGGGAGACCCAGTACTTC. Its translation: CASSASGGSRETQYF.

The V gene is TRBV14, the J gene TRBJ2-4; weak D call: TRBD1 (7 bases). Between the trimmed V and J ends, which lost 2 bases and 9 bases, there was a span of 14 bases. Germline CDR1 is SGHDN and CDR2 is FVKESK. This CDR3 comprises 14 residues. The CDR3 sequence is CASSQQGDWGIQYF. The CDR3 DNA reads TGTGCCAGCAGCCAACAGGGGGACTGGGGCATTCAGTACTTC.

CDR3 amino acids: CASSLGGDRVVYEQFF. CDR3 nucleotides: TGTGCCAGCAGCTTAGGAGGGGACAGGGTGGTATATGAGCAGTTCTTC. The genes are TRBV7-9 and TRBJ2-1; 9 bases map to TRBD1. CDR1 SEHNR and CDR2 FQNEAQ come from the germline V gene (reference sequence). The CDR3 is made up of 16 amino acids. V lost 1 base, J lost 8 bases, and 9 bases stayed unmatched.

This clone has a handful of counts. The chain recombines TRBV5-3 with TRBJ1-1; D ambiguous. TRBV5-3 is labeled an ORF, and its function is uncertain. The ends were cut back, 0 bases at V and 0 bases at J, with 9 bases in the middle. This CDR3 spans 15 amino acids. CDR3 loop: CARSLEYSLNTEAFF. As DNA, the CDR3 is TGTGCCAGAAGCTTGGAGTACAGTTTGAACACTGAAGCTTTCTTT.